The 27 T cell receptor beta chains in this list originate from one sample, sequenced in a study of shared clonotypes between healthy human individuals. Naive CD8 populations comprised CD45RO-negative cells positively selected for CCR7, excluding terminally differentiated effector memory CD45RA+ cells. Assay: immunoSEQ multiplex PCR; the TCRdb copy retains only in-frame clones and omits some. The table lists over 2,000,000 clones, over 85% of them singletons. The sequenced sample consisted of naive CD8+ T cells from PBMCs. The receptor set was obtained from a man between 18 and 35 years old in good health. Some clones in this sample may be carry-over from other donors' samples.

The sample holds a few counts of this clone. This sequence joins TRBV9 and TRBJ1-3; a weak D match, TRBD1 (5 bases). CDR3 length: 15 residues. The V gene's germline CDR1 is SGDLS and CDR2 YYNGEE. V was cut by 0 bases and J by 1 base, with 8 bases left in between. CDR3 residues: CASSVDNRSGNTIYF. The CDR3 bases are TGTGCCAGCAGCGTAGACAACAGGTCTGGAAACACCATATATTTT.

This clone occurred a few times. Other DNA sequences within the sample encode an identical CDR3. This chain joins TRBV30 and TRBJ1-1; tentatively, D is TRBD1 (5 bases). V dropped 0 bases and J dropped 2 bases, with 7 bases sitting between them. The CDR3 length is 13 residues. Germline V gives CDR1 GTSNPN, CDR2 SVGIG (reference sequence). The CDR3: CAWSVGGNTEAFF. DNA of the CDR3: TGTGCCTGGAGTGTTGGGGGAAACACTGAAGCTTTCTTT.

The genes are TRBV7-6 and TRBJ1-2, with 11 bases identical to TRBD1. Germline-derived CDR1 and CDR2 are SGHVS and FNYEAQ. The ends lost 5 bases at V and 10 bases at J; junction bases unmatched: 9. The CDR3 runs to 14 residues. DNA of the CDR3: TGTGCCAGCAGCAACCTCCGGGACAGGGGGGTCTACACCTTC. It yields the protein CASSNLRDRGVYTF. The full variable domain, in which reference TRBV7-6 and TRBJ1-2 provide the parts outside the CDR3, is GAGVSQSPRYKVTKRGQDVALRCDPISGHVSLYWYRQALGQGPEFLTYFNYEAQQDKSGLPNDRFSAERPEGSISTLTIQRTEQRDSAMYRCASSNLRDRGVYTFGSGTRLTVV.

The J gene is TRBJ2-3, the V gene TRBV4-2; 9 bases align to TRBD1. CDR3 size: 18 residues. CDR1 LGHNA and CDR2 YNFKEQ come from the germline V gene. Unmatched junction bases numbered 14, after V lost 2 bases and J lost 5 bases. The chain's CDR3 is CASSQLPPSGQGLDTQYF. CDR3 in DNA: TGTGCCAGCAGCCAACTCCCCCCTTCTGGACAGGGGTTAGATACGCAGTATTTT.

This chain connects TRBV7-2 to TRBJ2-7; D is possibly TRBD1 or TRBD2 (5 bases each). V lost 2 bases to trimming and J lost 4 bases, with 27 bases between them. Germline assignment: CDR1 SGHTA and CDR2 FQGNSA. This CDR3 comprises 19 residues. CDR3 nucleotide sequence: TGTGCCAGCAGCTTATTGGTCCTTCGGGGCGGGTCAAACCTTTACGAGCAGTACTTC. Translated, it gives CASSLLVLRGGSNLYEQYF. The entire variable domain, with the rest obtained from reference TRBV7-2 and TRBJ2-7, is as follows: GAGVSQSPSNKVTEKGKDVELRCDPISGHTALYWYRQSLGQGLEFLIYFQGNSAPDKSGLPSDRFSAERTGGSVSTLTIQRTQQEDSAVYLCASSLLVLRGGSNLYEQYFGPGTRLTVT.

The CDR3 DNA reads TGCGCCAGCAGCACCGCCAGGGAGACCTACAATGAGCAGTTCTTC. This gives the protein CASSTARETYNEQFF. The chain combines TRBV5-1 with TRBJ2-1; D could derive from TRBD1 or TRBD2 (5 bases each). The CDR3 is 15 amino acids. V was shortened by 4 bases and J by 2 bases, with 13 bases between the two germline ends. Per germline, CDR1 SGHRS and CDR2 YFSETQ.

V gene TRBV7-8 combines with J gene TRBJ2-2; 11 nucleotides match TRBD2. The J segment lost 6 bases and the V segment lost 1 base, leaving 7 bases of the junction unmatched. From germline, CDR1 is SGHVS and CDR2 FQNEAQ. The CDR3 is 17 residues long. The CDR3 DNA sequence: TGTGCCAGCAGCTTAGGGGGGAAACTAGCGGGAGCCGGGGAGCTGTTTTTT. This gives the protein CASSLGGKLAGAGELFF. The full variable domain, completed using reference TRBV7-8 and TRBJ2-2, is GAGVSQSPRYKVAKRGQDVALRCDPISGHVSLFWYQQALGQGPEFLTYFQNEAQLDKSGLPSDRFFAERPEGSVSTLKIQRTQQEDSAVYLCASSLGGKLAGAGELFFGEGSRLTVL.

The CDR3 coding sequence is TGTGCCAGCAGCTCTAGGGGGTCCTACAATGAGCAGTTCTTC. This translates into CASSSRGSYNEQFF. V is TRBV7-3 and J is TRBJ2-1; D might be TRBD1 (6 bases). The CDR3 totals 14 residues. Per the germline V gene, CDR1 is SGHTA and CDR2 is FQGTGA. V dropped 4 bases and J dropped 1 base, with 8 bases sitting between them.

As regards this clone: The identical CDR3 is also encoded by other nucleotide sequences in the sample. J is TRBJ2-7 and V is TRBV9, with TRBD2 matching over 7 bases. The CDR3 totals 15 residues. J was trimmed by 0 bases and V by 0 bases; bases with no gene match: 3. The V gene's germline CDR1 is SGDLS and CDR2 YYNGEE. The CDR3 DNA reads TGTGCCAGCAGCGTAGAGGGAGGGTACTCCTACGAGCAGTACTTC. Translating gives CASSVEGGYSYEQYF.

The J gene is TRBJ1-2, the V gene TRBV7-9, with 7 bases that match TRBD1. This CDR3 is 15 amino acids long. Germline V gene lookup returns CDR1 SEHNR and CDR2 FQNEAQ (reference sequence). After removal of 1 base from V and 3 bases from J, the junction contained 5 bases not matched to a gene. CDR3 protein: CASSLGPGGYYGYTF. CDR3 in DNA: TGTGCCAGCAGCTTAGGTCCAGGGGGATACTATGGCTACACCTTC. Variable domain in full (rest from reference TRBV7-9 and TRBJ1-2): DTGVSQNPRHKITKRGQNVTFRCDPISEHNRLYWYRQTLGQGPEFLTYFQNEAQLEKSRLLSDRFSAERPKGSFSTLEIQRTEQGDSAMYLCASSLGPGGYYGYTFGSGTRLTVV.

This clone was seen just once. The chain joins TRBV9 to TRBJ2-1; D gene unclear. V lost 4 bases, J lost 3 bases, and 20 bases lay in between. The germline V gene has CDR1 SGDLS and CDR2 YYNGEE. The CDR3 extends over 17 amino acids. The CDR3 region is CASSHNPDGKHYNEQFF. DNA of the CDR3: TGTGCCAGCAGCCACAACCCGGACGGAAAACACTACAATGAGCAGTTCTTC.

This clone was seen just once. The chain is built from TRBV11-2 and TRBJ1-5; a possible D gene is TRBD1 (6 bases). The CDR3 sequence is 14 residues long. Trimming pared 4 bases from V and 0 bases from J, leaving 7 bases between. Germline V gives CDR1 SGHAT, CDR2 FQNNGV. The CDR3 DNA is TGTGCCAGCAGCTGGGGACATAGCAATCAGCCCCAGCATTTT. It is translated as CASSWGHSNQPQHF.

This clone was found once. The gene calls are TRBV27 and TRBJ2-7; 12 bases map to TRBD2. Germline CDR1 and CDR2: MNHEY and SMNVEV (reference sequence). The CDR3 is 15 residues long. V shed 5 bases and J 3 bases; nucleotides not matched to a gene: 5. Here the CDR3 reads CASSRLAGALYEQYF. CDR3 coding DNA: TGTGCCAGCAGTAGACTAGCGGGAGCGCTCTACGAGCAGTACTTC.

The genes are TRBV28 and TRBJ2-7; 7 bases are shared with TRBD2. CDR3 size: 15 residues. Per the germline V gene, CDR1 is MDHEN and CDR2 is SYDVKM. The ends lost 2 bases at V and 2 bases at J; junction bases unmatched: 6. The CDR3 coding sequence is TGTGCCAGCAGTTTACTCGGGCTAGCGGCCTACGAGCAGTACTTC. It specifies CASSLLGLAAYEQYF.

The count of this clone is one. The rearrangement joins TRBV4-1 to TRBJ1-2; D not certain. Trimming removed 1 base at V and 4 bases at J, with 19 bases between. The CDR3 spans 17 residues. Per germline, CDR1 MGHRA and CDR2 YSYEKL. CDR3 sequence (DNA): TGCGCCAGCAGCCAAGTTCCGGGCGCGACGTCTGGCTATGGCTACACCTTC. Its translation: CASSQVPGATSGYGYTF.

This sequence joins TRBV27 and TRBJ1-1; unclear D gene. CDR1 and CDR2 (germline): MNHEY, SMNVEV (reference sequence). The CDR3 contains 13 residues. Trimming removed 3 bases from V and 3 bases from J, with 8 bases in between. CDR3 nucleotide sequence: TGTGCCAGCAGTTTTGGCAGCTACACTGAAGCTTTCTTT. Translating gives CASSFGSYTEAFF.

The rearrangement uses TRBV6-6 and TRBJ1-1; D might be TRBD1 (5 bases). The CDR3 is 13 amino acids. The V gene's germline CDR1 is MNHNY and CDR2 SVGAGI (reference sequence). Trimming pared 7 bases from V and 2 bases from J, leaving 11 bases between. Here the CDR3 reads CASILDRNTEAFF. CDR3 DNA sequence: TGTGCCAGCATCCTCGACAGAAACACTGAAGCTTTCTTT.

The gene calls are TRBV27 and TRBJ2-1; D gene ambiguous. Germline loops: CDR1 MNHEY, CDR2 SMNVEV (reference sequence). The ends were cut back, 6 bases at V and 5 bases at J, with 5 bases in the middle. The CDR3 consists of 11 residues. The CDR3 nucleotides are TGTGCCAGCAGCCAGGACAATGAGCAGTTCTTC. Translation gives CASSQDNEQFF.

This clone came up once. The chain has TRBV28 and TRBJ2-3, with D perhaps TRBD1 or TRBD2 (7 bases each). The CDR3 loop spans 16 amino acids. Germline-derived CDR1 and CDR2 are MDHEN and SYDVKM. V lost 3 bases to trimming and J lost 3 bases, with 16 bases between them. Written as DNA, the CDR3 is TGTGCCAGCAGTTTCCCTAGGCAGGGGGGGACAGATACGCAGTATTTT. Translated, it gives CASSFPRQGGTDTQYF.

The table lists this clone with a count of one. The chain links TRBV28 to TRBJ2-1; weak D call: TRBD2 (6 bases). The CDR3 has 16 amino acids. Trimming took off 3 bases at V and 4 bases at J, with 16 bases between the two ends. Per germline, CDR1 MDHEN and CDR2 SYDVKM. CDR3 in amino acids: CASSFFLAETYNEQFF. The DNA for the CDR3 is TGTGCCAGCAGTTTCTTCTTAGCGGAAACATACAATGAGCAGTTCTTC.

This clone has only one observation. This sequence joins TRBV27 and TRBJ2-3, with D hard to call. CDR1 MNHEY and CDR2 SMNVEV come from the germline V gene (reference sequence). Deletions cut 2 bases from V and 2 bases from J, with 17 bases between. The CDR3 spans 17 residues. The CDR3 sequence: CASSLLGSPINTDTQYF. In nucleotides, the CDR3 is TGTGCCAGCAGTTTACTGGGCAGCCCCATCAACACAGATACGCAGTATTTT.

The gene calls are TRBV5-4 and TRBJ2-1, with 14 bases lining up with TRBD2. CDR1 and CDR2 (germline): SGHNT, YYREEE (reference sequence). There are 15 residues in the CDR3. Germline trimming cut 4 bases from V and 7 bases from J; bases unmatched to any gene: 4. This chain's CDR3 is CASSGGTSGRNEQFF. The CDR3 DNA reads as TGTGCCAGCAGCGGGGGGACTAGCGGGAGAAATGAGCAGTTCTTC.

This sequence joins TRBV18 and TRBJ2-3; the D gene is possibly TRBD1 (6 bases). The length of the CDR3 is 17 residues. Looked up from germline, CDR1 is KGHSH and CDR2 is LQKENI. V gave up 3 bases and J gave up 2 bases, with 18 bases separating them. The CDR3 here is CASSPLNTRGPTDTQYF. The DNA for the CDR3 is TGTGCCAGCTCACCTTTAAACACCAGGGGCCCCACAGATACGCAGTATTTT.

The chain joins TRBV27 to TRBJ1-2, with D perhaps matching TRBD1 (5 bases). V shed 4 bases and J shed 3 bases, with 15 bases lying between them. The CDR3 loop spans 15 amino acids. Per the germline V gene, CDR1 is MNHEY and CDR2 is SMNVEV (reference sequence). CDR3 amino acids: CASSSLGQVHYGYTF. The CDR3 DNA reads TGTGCCAGCAGTTCCCTGGGGCAGGTCCACTATGGCTACACCTTC.

The V gene is TRBV5-4, the J gene TRBJ2-2; no definite D call. CDR3 size: 12 residues. CDR1 SGHNT and CDR2 YYREEE come from the germline V gene (reference sequence). V lost 3 bases and J 5 bases, leaving 5 bases between the germline ends. The CDR3, as DNA: TGTGCCAGCAGCTCAGCGACCGGGGAGCTGTTTTTT. Its translation: CASSSATGELFF.

This chain connects TRBV9 to TRBJ2-3; 10 bases agree with TRBD1. In germline, CDR1 is SGDLS, CDR2 YYNGEE. There are 16 residues in the CDR3. J lost 5 bases, V lost 4 bases, and 10 bases had no gene match. Here the CDR3 reads CASSQWTGGIGDTQYF. The CDR3 DNA is TGTGCCAGCAGCCAATGGACAGGGGGGATCGGAGATACGCAGTATTTT.

The chain employs TRBV28 and TRBJ2-7; no firm D call. The CDR3 extends over 12 amino acids. Germline V gene lookup returns CDR1 MDHEN and CDR2 SYDVKM. Trimming pared 3 bases from V and 4 bases from J, leaving 7 bases between. CDR3 protein: CASSFMVYEQYF. The CDR3 DNA reads TGTGCCAGCAGTTTCATGGTTTACGAGCAGTACTTC.